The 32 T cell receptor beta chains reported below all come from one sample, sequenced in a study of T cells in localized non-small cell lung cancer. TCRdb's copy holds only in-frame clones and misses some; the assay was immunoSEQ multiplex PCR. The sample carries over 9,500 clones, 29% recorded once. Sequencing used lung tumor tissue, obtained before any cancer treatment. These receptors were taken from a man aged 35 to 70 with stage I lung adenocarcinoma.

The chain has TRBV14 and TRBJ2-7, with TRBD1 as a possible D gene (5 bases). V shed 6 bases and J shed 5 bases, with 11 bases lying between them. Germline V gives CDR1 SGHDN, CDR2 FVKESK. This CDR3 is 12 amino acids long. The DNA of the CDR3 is TGTGCCAGCAGTACCCAGGGTCACGAGCAGTACTTC. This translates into CASSTQGHEQYF.

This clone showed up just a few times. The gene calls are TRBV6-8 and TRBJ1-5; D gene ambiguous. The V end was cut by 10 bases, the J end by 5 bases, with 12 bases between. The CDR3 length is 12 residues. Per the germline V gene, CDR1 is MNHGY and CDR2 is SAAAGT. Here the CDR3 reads CAISQTDQPQHF. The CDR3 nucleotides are TGTGCCATCAGCCAAACGGATCAGCCCCAGCATTTT.

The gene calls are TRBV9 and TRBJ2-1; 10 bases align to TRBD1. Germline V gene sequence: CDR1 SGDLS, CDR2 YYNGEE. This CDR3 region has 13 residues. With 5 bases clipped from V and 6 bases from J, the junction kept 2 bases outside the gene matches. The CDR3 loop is CASSRTGGNEQFF. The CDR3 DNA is TGTGCCAGCAGTAGGACAGGGGGCAATGAGCAGTTCTTC.

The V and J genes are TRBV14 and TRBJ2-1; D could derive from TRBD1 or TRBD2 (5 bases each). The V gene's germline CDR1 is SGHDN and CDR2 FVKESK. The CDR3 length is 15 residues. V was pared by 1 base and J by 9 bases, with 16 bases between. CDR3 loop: CASSQVGTGGGEQFF. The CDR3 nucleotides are TGTGCCAGCAGCCAAGTTGGGACGGGCGGTGGTGAGCAGTTCTTC.

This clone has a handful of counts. The CDR3 loop is CASSYTTPQGAEQYF. Here the CDR3 DNA reads TGTGCCAGCAGTTACACTACCCCACAGGGGGCCGAGCAGTACTTC. The J gene is TRBJ2-7, the V gene TRBV6-8, with 9 bases fitting TRBD1. With V trimmed by 2 bases and J by 6 bases, 8 bases remained unmatched. The CDR3 spans 15 residues. Germline CDR1 reads MNHGY; CDR2 reads SAAAGT.

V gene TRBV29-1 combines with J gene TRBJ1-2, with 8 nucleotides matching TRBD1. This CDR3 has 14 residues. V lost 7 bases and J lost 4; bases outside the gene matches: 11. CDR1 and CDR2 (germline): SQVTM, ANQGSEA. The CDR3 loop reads CSADPTGAGYGYTF. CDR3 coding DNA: TGCAGCGCCGACCCGACAGGGGCGGGCTATGGCTACACCTTC.

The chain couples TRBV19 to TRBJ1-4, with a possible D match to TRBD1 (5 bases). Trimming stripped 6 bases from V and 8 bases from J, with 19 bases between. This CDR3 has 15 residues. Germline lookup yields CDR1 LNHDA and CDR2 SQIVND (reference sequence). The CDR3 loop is CASRDAGTSGEKLFF. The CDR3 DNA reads TGTGCCAGTAGAGACGCAGGGACCTCGGGGGAAAAACTGTTTTTT.

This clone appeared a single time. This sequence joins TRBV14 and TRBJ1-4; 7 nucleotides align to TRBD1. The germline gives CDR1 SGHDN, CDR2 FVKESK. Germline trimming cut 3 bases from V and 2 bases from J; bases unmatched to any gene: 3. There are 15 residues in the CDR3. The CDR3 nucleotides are TGTGCCAGCAGCCAGAGGGGGCCGACTAATGAAAAACTGTTTTTT. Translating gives CASSQRGPTNEKLFF.

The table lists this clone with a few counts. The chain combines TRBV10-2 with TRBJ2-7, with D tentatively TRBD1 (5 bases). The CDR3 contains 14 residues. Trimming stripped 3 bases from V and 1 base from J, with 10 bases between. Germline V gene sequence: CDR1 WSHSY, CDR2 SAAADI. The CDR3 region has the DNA TGCGCCAGCAGTGACCGACAGAAATCCTACGAGCAGTACTTC. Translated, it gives CASSDRQKSYEQYF.

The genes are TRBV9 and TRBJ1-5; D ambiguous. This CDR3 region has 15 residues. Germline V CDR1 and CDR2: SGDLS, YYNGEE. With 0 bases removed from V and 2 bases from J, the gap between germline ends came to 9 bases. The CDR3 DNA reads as TGTGCCAGCAGCGTAGACGGGCAGGGCAATCAGCCCCAGCATTTT. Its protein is CASSVDGQGNQPQHF.

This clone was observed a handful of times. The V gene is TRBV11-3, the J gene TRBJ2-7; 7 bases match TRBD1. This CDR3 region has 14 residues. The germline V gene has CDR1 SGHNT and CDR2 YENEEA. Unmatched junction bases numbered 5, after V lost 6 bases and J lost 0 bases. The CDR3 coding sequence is TGTGCCAGCAGTTCCGGGGACAGCTCCTACGAGCAGTACTTC. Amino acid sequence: CASSSGDSSYEQYF.

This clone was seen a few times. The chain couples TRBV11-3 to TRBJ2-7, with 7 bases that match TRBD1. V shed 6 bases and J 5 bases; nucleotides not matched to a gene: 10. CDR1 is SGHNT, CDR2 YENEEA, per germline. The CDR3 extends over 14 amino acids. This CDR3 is CASRPSTGFNEQYF. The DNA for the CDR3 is TGTGCCAGCAGACCATCGACAGGGTTCAACGAGCAGTACTTC.

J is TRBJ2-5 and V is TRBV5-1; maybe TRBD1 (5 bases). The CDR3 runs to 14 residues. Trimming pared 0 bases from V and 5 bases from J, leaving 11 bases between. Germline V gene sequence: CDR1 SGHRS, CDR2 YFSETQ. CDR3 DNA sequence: TGCGCCAGCAGCTTGGAGGTACCAGGGGAGACCCAGTACTTC. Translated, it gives CASSLEVPGETQYF. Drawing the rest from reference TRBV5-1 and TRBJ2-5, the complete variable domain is KAGVTQTPRYLIKTRGQQVTLSCSPISGHRSVSWYQQTPGQGLQFLFEYFSETQRNKGNFPGRFSGRQFSNSRSEMNVSTLELGDSALYLCASSLEVPGETQYFGPGTRLLVL.

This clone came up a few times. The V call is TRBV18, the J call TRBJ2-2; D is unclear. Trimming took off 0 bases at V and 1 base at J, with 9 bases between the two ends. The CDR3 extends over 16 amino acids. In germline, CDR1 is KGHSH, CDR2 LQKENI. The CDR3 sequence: CASSPPLGMNTGELFF. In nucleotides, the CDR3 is TGTGCCAGCTCACCACCCCTAGGAATGAACACCGGGGAGCTGTTTTTT.

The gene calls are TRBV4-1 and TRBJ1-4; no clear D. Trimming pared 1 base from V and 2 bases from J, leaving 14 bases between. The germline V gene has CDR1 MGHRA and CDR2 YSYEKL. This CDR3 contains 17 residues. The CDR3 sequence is CASSQGPTVGTNEKLFF. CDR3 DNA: TGCGCCAGCAGCCAAGGTCCAACGGTGGGGACTAATGAAAAACTGTTTTTT.

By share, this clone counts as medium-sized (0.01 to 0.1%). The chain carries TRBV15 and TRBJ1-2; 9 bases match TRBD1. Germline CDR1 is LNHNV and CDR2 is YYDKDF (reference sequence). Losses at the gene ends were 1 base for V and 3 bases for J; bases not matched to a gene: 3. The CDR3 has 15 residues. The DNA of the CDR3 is TGTGCCACCAGCAGAGGGACAGGGGACCACTATGGCTACACCTTC. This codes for CATSRGTGDHYGYTF.

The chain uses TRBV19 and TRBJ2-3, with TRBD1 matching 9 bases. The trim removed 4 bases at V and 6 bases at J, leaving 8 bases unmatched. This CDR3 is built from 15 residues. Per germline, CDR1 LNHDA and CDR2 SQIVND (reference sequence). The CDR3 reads CASSSQQGAGDTQYF. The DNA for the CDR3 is TGTGCCAGTAGTAGTCAACAGGGGGCAGGGGATACGCAGTATTTT.

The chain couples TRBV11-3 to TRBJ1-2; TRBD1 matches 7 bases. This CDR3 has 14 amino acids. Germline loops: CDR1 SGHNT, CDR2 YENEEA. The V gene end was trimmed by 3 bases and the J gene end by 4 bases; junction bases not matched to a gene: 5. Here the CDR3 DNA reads TGTGCCAGCAGCTTGGAGTCAGGGGGCTATGGCTACACCTTC. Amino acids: CASSLESGGYGYTF.

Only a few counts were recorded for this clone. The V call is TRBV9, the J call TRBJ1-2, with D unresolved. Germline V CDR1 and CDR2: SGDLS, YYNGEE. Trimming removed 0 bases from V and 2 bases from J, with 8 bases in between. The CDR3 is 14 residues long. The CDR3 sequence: CASSVGSENYGYTF. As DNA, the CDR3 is TGTGCCAGCAGCGTAGGTTCAGAAAACTATGGCTACACCTTC.

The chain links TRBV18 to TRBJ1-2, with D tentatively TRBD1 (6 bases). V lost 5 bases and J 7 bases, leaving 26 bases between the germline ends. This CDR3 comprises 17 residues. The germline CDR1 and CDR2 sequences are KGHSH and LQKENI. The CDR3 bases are TGTGCCAGCTCAACGGGCGCTGGGTTTGGGGGCGCAACTGGCTACACCTTC. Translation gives CASSTGAGFGGATGYTF.

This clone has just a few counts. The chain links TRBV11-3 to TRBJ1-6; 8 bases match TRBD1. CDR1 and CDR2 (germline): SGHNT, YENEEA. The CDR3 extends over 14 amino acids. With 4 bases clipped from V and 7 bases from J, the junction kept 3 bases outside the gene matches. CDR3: CASSWGQANSPLHF. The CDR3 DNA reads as TGTGCCAGCAGCTGGGGACAGGCGAATTCACCCCTCCACTTT.

DNA of the CDR3: TGCGCCAGCAGCCAAGATAGGGCTAGCGGTATACGGGAGCAGTACTTC. Residues: CASSQDRASGIREQYF. The chain employs TRBV1 and TRBJ2-7; the DNA was not compared with TRBD2, the D call given in the table. TRBV1 is described as a pseudogene. This CDR3 comprises 16 residues.

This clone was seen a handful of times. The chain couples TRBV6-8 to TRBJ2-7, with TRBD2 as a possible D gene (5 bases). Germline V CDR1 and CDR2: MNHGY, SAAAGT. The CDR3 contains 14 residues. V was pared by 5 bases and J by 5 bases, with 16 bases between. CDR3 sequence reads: CASSEGQEEDEQYF. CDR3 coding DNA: TGTGCCAGCAGTGAGGGCCAGGAGGAGGACGAGCAGTACTTC.

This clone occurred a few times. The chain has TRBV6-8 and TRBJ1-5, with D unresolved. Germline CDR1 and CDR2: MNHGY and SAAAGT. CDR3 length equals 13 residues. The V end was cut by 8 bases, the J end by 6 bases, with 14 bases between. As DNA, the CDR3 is TGTGCCAGCTGTAACATTTTCGGTCAGCCCCAGCATTTT. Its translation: CASCNIFGQPQHF.

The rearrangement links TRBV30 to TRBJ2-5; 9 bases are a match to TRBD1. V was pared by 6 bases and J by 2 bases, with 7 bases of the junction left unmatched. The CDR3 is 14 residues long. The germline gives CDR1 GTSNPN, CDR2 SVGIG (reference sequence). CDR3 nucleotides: TGTGCCTGCACTCCGGGACAGGGTCAAGAGACCCAGTACTTC. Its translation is CACTPGQGQETQYF.

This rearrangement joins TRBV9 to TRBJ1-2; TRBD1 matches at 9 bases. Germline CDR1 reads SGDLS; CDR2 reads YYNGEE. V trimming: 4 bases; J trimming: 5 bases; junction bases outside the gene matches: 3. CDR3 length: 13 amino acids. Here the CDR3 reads CASSRDRDYGYTF. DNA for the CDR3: TGTGCCAGCAGCCGGGACAGGGATTATGGCTACACCTTC. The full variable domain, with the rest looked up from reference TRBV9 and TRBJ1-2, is DSGVTQTPKHLITATGQRVTLRCSPRSGDLSVYWYQQSLDQGLQFLIQYYNGEERAKGNILERFSAQQFPDLHSELNLSSLELGDSALYFCASSRDRDYGYTFGSGTRLTVV.

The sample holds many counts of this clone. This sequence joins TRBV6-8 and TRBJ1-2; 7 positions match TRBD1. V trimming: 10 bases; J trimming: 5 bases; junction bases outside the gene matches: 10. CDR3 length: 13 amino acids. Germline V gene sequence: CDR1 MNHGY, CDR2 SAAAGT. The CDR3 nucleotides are TGTGCCATCAGCCGGGACAGAGGGTATGGCTACACCTTC. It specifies CAISRDRGYGYTF.

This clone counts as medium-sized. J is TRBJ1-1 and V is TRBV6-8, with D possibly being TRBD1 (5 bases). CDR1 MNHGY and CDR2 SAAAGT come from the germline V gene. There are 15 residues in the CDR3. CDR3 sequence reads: CAVVGARIGAAEAFF. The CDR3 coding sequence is TGTGCGGTTGTAGGGGCGAGAATCGGGGCGGCTGAAGCTTTCTTT.

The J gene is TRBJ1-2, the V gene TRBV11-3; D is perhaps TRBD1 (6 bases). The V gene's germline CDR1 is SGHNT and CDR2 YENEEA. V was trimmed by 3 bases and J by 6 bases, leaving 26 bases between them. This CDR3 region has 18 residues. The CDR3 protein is CASSLALFGGRGSDGYTF. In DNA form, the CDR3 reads TGTGCCAGCAGCTTGGCCTTATTCGGGGGGCGAGGTTCGGATGGCTACACCTTC.

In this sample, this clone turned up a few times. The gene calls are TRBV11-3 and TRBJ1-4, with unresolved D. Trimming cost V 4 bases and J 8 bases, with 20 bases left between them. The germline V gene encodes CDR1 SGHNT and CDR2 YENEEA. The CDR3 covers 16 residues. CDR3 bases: TGTGCCAGCAGCTCCGGAGCTCGGGGAAGTTGGGAAAAACTGTTTTTT. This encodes CASSSGARGSWEKLFF.

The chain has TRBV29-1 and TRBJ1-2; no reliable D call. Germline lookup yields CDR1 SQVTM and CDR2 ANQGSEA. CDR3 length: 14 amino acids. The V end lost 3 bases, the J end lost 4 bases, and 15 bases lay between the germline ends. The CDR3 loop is CSVEEGSVRYGYTF. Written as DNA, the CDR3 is TGCAGCGTTGAGGAAGGGAGTGTCCGCTATGGCTACACCTTC.

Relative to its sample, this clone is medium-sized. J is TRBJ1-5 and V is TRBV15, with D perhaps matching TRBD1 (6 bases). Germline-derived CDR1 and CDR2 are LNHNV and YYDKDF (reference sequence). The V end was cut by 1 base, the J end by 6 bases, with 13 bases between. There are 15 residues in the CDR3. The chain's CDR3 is CATSRGRGGTQPQHF. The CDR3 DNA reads TGTGCCACCAGCAGAGGTCGAGGGGGGACTCAGCCCCAGCATTTT.